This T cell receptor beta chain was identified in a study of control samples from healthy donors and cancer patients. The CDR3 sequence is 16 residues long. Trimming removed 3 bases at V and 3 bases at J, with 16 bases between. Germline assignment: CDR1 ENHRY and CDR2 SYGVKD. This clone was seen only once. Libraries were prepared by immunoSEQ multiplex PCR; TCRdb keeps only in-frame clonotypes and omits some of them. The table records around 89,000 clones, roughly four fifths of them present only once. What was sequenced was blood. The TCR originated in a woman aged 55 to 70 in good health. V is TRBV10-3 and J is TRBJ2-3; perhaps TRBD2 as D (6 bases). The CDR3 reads CAISDGPGGWTDTQYF. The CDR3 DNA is TGTGCCATCAGTGATGGCCCCGGGGGATGGACAGATACGCAGTATTTT.